This TCR beta chain was identified in a study of T cell repertoires in cytomegalovirus infection. TCRdb called the reads again in MiXCR, with one record for every CDR3 protein. The repertoire consists of approximately 910,000 distinct CDR3 sequences, with less than 40% occurring once and the leading ten covering roughly 13%. This CDR3 is built from 15 residues. Trimming at V came to 11 bases and at J to 4 bases, leaving 14 bases not matched to a gene. Germline V gene data show CDR1 as SEHNR and CDR2 as FQNEAQ (reference sequence). Notes on this clonotype: Its target is unknown.

The starting material was cultured CD8+ T cells from PBMCs, obtained from culture after CMV antigen stimulation. V gene TRBV7-9 combines with J gene TRBJ2-3; 8 bases align to TRBD2. This TCR came from a human donor in good health (CMV status not recorded). Some clones in this sample may be carry-over from other donors' samples. The CDR3 nucleotides read TGTGCCGCCCGAAGCGGTAGCGGGGAGGCAGATACGCAGTATTTT. This codes for CAARSGSGEADTQYF.